This T cell receptor beta chain was retrieved from a study of tumor-infiltrating lymphocytes in primary liver carcinoma. Study summary: Samples returned roughly 3.65 to 7.13 million productive TCRbeta reads, a yield that was similar across tissue types. Study observations and caveats: Researchers found tumor-adjacent and tumor-blood pairs overlapped less than tumor region pairs.

A note on this clonotype: The antigen is unknown.

The 20-30 mg bulk tissue piece was not sorted before simultaneous RNA and DNA extraction. This CDR3 is built from 13 residues. The germline V and J ends were trimmed by 5 bases and 5 bases, with 12 bases remaining between them. Germline lookup yields CDR1 MDHEN and CDR2 SYDVKM. Total RNA (roughly 530 ng) served as template for TCR beta cDNA synthesis primed by a constant-region primer. The TCR beta library was amplified through three nested multiplex PCR rounds in a modified ARM-PCR procedure. Primers for the first two PCR rounds were TRBV1-TRBV30 forward primers and a C-beta reverse primer (about 11 cycles per round). MiXCR, run by TCRdb on the multiplex PCR reads, gives a single entry per CDR3 protein. The table shows 90,000 to 100,000 distinct CDR3 sequences, with more than 60% occurring only once.

The clonotype comes from an older woman with primary liver carcinoma and hepatitis B virus infection. The sequenced sample consisted of liver tumor tissue from sampling region 5. Specified subset: tumor region T5, tumor centre. The chain employs TRBV28 and TRBJ1-2; D is ambiguous. As DNA, the CDR3 is TGTGCCAGCAGTCAACATGGGCTTTATGGCTACACCTTC. Its protein is CASSQHGLYGYTF.